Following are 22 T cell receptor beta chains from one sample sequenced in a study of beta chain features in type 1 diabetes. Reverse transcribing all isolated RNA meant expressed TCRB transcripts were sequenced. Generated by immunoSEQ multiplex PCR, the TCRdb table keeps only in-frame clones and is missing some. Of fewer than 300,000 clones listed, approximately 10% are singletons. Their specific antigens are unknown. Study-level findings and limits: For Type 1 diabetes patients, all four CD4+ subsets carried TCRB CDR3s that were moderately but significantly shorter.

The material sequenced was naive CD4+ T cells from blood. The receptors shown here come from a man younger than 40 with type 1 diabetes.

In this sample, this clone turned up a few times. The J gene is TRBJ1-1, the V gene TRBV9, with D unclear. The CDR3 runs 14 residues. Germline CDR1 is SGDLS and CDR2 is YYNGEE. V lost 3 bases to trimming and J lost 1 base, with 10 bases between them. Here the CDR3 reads CASSGQITNTEAFF. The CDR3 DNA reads TGTGCCAGCAGCGGGCAGATAACGAACACTGAAGCTTTCTTT.

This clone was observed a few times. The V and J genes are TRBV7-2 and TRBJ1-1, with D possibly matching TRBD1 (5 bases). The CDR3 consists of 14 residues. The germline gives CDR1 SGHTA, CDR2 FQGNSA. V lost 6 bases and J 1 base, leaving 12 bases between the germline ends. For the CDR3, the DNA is TGTGCCAGCAGAACTGCGACAGAGAACACTGAAGCTTTCTTT. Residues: CASRTATENTEAFF. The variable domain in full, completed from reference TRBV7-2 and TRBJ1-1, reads GAGVSQSPSNKVTEKGKDVELRCDPISGHTALYWYRQSLGQGLEFLIYFQGNSAPDKSGLPSDRFSAERTGGSVSTLTIQRTQQEDSAVYLCASRTATENTEAFFGQGTRLTVV.

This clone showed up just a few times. The CDR3: CASSPGGDEQYF. The CDR3 DNA reads as TGTGCCAGCAGCCCAGGGGGCGACGAGCAGTACTTC. J is TRBJ2-7 and V is TRBV7-3; 8 bases are shared with TRBD1. The trim removed 5 bases at V and 5 bases at J, leaving 2 bases unmatched. This CDR3 has 12 amino acids. CDR1 and CDR2 (germline): SGHTA, FQGTGA.

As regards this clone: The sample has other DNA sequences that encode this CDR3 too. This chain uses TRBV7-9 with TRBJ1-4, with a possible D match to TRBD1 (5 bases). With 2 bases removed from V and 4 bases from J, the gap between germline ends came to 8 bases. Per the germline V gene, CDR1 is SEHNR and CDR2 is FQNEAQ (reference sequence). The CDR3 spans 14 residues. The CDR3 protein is CASSLRQSNEKLFF. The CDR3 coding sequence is TGTGCCAGCAGCTTACGACAGAGTAATGAAAAACTGTTTTTT.

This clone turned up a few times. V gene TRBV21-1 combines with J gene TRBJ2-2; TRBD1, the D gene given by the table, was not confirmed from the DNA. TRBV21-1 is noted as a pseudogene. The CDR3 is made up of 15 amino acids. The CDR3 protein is CARHWTETNTGELFF. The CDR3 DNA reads TGTGCCAGACATTGGACAGAGACAAACACCGGGGAGCTGTTTTTT.

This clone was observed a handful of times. The CDR3 protein is CASGLDRGVVFSEAFF. CDR3 DNA: TGTGCTAGTGGTCTCGACAGGGGGGTTGTTTTCTCTGAAGCTTTCTTT. This chain connects TRBV12-5 to TRBJ1-1; 9 nucleotides line up with TRBD1. The CDR3 consists of 16 residues. The J segment lost 6 bases and the V segment lost 5 bases, leaving 13 bases of the junction unmatched. The germline V gene encodes CDR1 LGHNT and CDR2 FRNRAP. Drawing the rest from reference TRBV12-5 and TRBJ1-1, the complete variable domain is DARVTQTPRHKVTEMGQEVTMRCQPILGHNTVFWYRQTMMQGLELLAYFRNRAPLDDSGMPKDRFSAEMPDATLATLKIQPSEPRDSAVYFCASGLDRGVVFSEAFFGQGTRLTVV.

The CDR3 DNA reads TGCGCCAGCAGCCCGGGCCCCGCGGGCGAGCAGTACTTC. It encodes CASSPGPAGEQYF. The chain has TRBV5-1 and TRBJ2-7; perhaps TRBD2 as D (5 bases). With 4 bases removed from V and 6 bases from J, the gap between germline ends came to 14 bases. The germline CDR1 and CDR2 sequences are SGHRS and YFSETQ. There are 13 residues in the CDR3.

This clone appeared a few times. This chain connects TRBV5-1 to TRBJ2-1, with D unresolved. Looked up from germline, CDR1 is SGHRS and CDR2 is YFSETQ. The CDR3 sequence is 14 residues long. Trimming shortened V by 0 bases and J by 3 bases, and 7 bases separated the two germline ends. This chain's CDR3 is CASSLANYYNEQFF. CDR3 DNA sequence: TGCGCCAGCAGCTTGGCTAACTACTACAATGAGCAGTTCTTC.

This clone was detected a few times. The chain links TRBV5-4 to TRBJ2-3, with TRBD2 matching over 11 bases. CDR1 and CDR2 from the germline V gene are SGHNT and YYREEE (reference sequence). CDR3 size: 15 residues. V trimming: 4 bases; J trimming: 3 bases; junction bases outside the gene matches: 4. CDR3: CASSTRLAGTDTQYF. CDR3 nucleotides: TGTGCCAGCAGCACCCGACTAGCGGGGACAGATACGCAGTATTTT.

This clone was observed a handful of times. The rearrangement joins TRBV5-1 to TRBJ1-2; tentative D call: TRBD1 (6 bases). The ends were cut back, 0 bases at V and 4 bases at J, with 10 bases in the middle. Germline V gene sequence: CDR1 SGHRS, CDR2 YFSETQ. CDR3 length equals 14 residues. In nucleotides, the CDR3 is TGCGCCAGCAGCTTGGGGGACACCATCTATGGCTACACCTTC. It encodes CASSLGDTIYGYTF.

The CDR3 nucleotides are TGTGCCAGCAGCTGGGACAGGAGAGGCGAGCAGTACTTC. The encoded protein is CASSWDRRGEQYF. The genes are TRBV11-2 and TRBJ2-7; 8 bases fit TRBD1. The germline CDR1 and CDR2 sequences are SGHAT and FQNNGV. The CDR3 sequence is 13 residues long. V was pared by 4 bases and J by 6 bases, with 5 bases of the junction left unmatched.

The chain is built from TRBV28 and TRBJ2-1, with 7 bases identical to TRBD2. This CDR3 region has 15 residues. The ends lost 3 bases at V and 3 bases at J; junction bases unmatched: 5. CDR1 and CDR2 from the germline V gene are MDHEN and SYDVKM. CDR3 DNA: TGTGCCAGCAGTTTCCCAGCGGGGAGCTACAATGAGCAGTTCTTC. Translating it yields CASSFPAGSYNEQFF.

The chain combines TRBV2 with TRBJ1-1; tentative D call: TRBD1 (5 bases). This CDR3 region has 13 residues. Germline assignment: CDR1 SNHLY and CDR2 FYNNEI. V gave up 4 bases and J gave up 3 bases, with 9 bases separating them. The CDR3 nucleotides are TGTGCCAGCAGTGTCGACAGCCACACTGAAGCTTTCTTT. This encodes CASSVDSHTEAFF.

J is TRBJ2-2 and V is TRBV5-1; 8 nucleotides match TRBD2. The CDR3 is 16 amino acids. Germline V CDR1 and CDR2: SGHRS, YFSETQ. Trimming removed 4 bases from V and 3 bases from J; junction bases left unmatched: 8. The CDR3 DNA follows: TGCGCCAGCAGCCACCGGGGGGGCCGGGACACCGGGGAGCTGTTTTTT. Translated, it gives CASSHRGGRDTGELFF.

DNA for the CDR3: TGTGCCAGCAGTGAAGCGGGGGGAACTGAAGCTTTCTTT. It translates to CASSEAGGTEAFF. The rearrangement uses TRBV6-5 and TRBJ1-1; D perhaps matches TRBD1 (5 bases). V was shortened by 5 bases and J by 5 bases, with 12 bases between the two germline ends. Looked up from germline, CDR1 is MNHEY and CDR2 is SVGAGI. The CDR3 runs to 13 residues.

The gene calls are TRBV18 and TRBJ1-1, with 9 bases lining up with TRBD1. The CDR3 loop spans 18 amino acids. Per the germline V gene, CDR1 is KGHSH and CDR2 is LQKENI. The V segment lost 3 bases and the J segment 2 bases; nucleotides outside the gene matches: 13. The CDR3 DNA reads TGTGCCAGCTCACCTTTCAACAGGGGGCAAAGGGATAACACTGAAGCTTTCTTT. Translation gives CASSPFNRGQRDNTEAFF. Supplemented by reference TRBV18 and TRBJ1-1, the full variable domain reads NAGVMQNPRHLVRRRGQEARLRCSPMKGHSHVYWYRQLPEEGLKFMVYLQKENIIDESGMPKERFSAEFPKEGPSILRIQQVVRGDSAAYFCASSPFNRGQRDNTEAFFGQGTRLTVV.

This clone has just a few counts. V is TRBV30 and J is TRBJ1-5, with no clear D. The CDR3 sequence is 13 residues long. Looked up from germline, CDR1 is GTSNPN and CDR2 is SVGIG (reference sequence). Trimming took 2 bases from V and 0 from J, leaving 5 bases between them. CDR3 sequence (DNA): TGTGCCTGGAGTTCTTTTAGCAATCAGCCCCAGCATTTT. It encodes CAWSSFSNQPQHF.

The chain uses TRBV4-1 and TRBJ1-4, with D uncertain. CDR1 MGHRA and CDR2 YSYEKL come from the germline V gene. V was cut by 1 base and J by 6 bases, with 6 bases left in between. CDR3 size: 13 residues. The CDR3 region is CASSQGQDEKLFF. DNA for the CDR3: TGCGCCAGCAGCCAAGGTCAGGATGAAAAACTGTTTTTT.

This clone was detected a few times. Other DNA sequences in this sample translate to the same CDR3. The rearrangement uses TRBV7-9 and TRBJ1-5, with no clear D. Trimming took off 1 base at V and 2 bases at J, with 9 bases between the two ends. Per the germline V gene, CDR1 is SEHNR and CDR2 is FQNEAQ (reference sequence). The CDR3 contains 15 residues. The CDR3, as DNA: TGTGCCAGCAGCTTAGACAGATTTGGCAATCAGCCCCAGCATTTT. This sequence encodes CASSLDRFGNQPQHF.

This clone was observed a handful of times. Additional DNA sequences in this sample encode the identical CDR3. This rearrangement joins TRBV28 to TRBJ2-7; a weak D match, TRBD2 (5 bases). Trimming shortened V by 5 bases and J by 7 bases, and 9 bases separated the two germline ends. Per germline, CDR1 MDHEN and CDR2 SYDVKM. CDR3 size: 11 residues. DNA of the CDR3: TGTGCCAGCAGTCTAACTAGGGAGCAGTACTTC. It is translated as CASSLTREQYF.

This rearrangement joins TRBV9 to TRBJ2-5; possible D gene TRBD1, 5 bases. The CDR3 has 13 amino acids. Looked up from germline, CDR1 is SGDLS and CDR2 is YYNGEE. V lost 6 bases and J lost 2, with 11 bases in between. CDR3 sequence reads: CASNRGQQETQYF. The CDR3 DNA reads TGTGCCAGCAACCGAGGACAACAAGAGACCCAGTACTTC.

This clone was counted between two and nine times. The DNA for the CDR3 is TGTGCCAGCAGTTTAAATACCTGGGGAGGAAACATTCAGTACTTC. Protein product: CASSLNTWGGNIQYF. This chain joins TRBV6-5 and TRBJ2-4; D might be TRBD2 (6 bases). V was shortened by 4 bases and J by 6 bases, with 16 bases between the two germline ends. The germline gives CDR1 MNHEY, CDR2 SVGAGI. The CDR3 has 15 residues.